This T cell receptor (beta chain) was observed in a study of T cell responses to AZD1222 COVID-19 vaccine. The repertoire was sequenced with immunoSEQ multiplex PCR; TCRdb's copy has only in-frame clones and lacks some. The sample shows 200,000 or so clones, 85% to 95% of them seen only once. This clone was found once. Its antigen is unknown. Study observations and caveats: Repertoire samples came only from after the peak T cell response. Among vaccine-associated CD4 TCRs, coverage spanned spike, with dominance at 160-218 and 743-854. The sample set comprised mostly white British donors with more females, and clonal diversity was possibly underestimated.

The CDR3 contains 13 residues. Trimming shortened V by 8 bases and J by 1 base, and 9 bases separated the two germline ends. The germline gives CDR1 LNHDA, CDR2 SQIVND (reference sequence). Sequencing was performed on peripheral blood, taken on day 0 of AZD1222 vaccination. The chain uses TRBV19 and TRBJ1-5; D ambiguous. The receptor was isolated from an adult in good health. Written as DNA, the CDR3 is TGTGCCAGTGGTGTTCAAAGCAATCAGCCCCAGCATTTT. Translated: CASGVQSNQPQHF.